A selection of T cell receptor beta chains follows, all from one sample in a study of T cell responses to AZD1222 COVID-19 vaccine. Assay used: immunoSEQ multiplex PCR; TCRdb lists only in-frame clones, some missing. The sample shows about 84,000 clones, approximately 85% of them seen only once. The sample here was peripheral blood, taken 28 days after the second AZD1222 dose. These receptors were obtained from an adult who received the AZD1222 COVID-19 vaccine. Both conserved end residues are part of each CDR3. Fields, in order: clone size, V gene, D gene, CDR3 length, J gene, CDR3 DNA, CDR3 protein. A D gene is named only where the DNA matches it firmly. Some rows mark clone size as missing; the rest say once, few, many or name a class of expanded clone.

clone_size: -; v_call: TRBV6-5; d_call: -; cdr3_length: 15; j_call: TRBJ2-2; cdr3_nt: TGTGCCAGCAGTTACTCGACCGGGAGAACCGGGGAGCTGTTTTTT; cdr3_aa: CASSYSTGRTGELFF
clone_size: -; v_call: TRBV19; d_call: -; cdr3_length: 13; j_call: TRBJ2-7; cdr3_nt: TGTGCCAGTAGTATTCAGGGTTCCTACGAGCAGTACTTC; cdr3_aa: CASSIQGSYEQYF
clone_size: -; v_call: TRBV27; d_call: -; cdr3_length: 17; j_call: TRBJ1-2; cdr3_nt: TGTGCCAGCAGTTTAACTGACTTAAAGCATGACGTCTATGGCTACACCTTC; cdr3_aa: CASSLTDLKHDVYGYTF
clone_size: -; v_call: TRBV5-1; d_call: TRBD1; cdr3_length: 14; j_call: TRBJ1-5; cdr3_nt: TGCGCCAGCAGCTTGACAGGGGGCAATCAGCCCCAGCATTTT; cdr3_aa: CASSLTGGNQPQHF
clone_size: -; v_call: TRBV19; d_call: -; cdr3_length: 11; j_call: TRBJ1-1; cdr3_nt: TGTGCCAGTAGTATCACAACGGAAGCTTTCTTT; cdr3_aa: CASSITTEAFF
clone_size: -; v_call: TRBV5-4; d_call: -; cdr3_length: 13; j_call: TRBJ2-2; cdr3_nt: TGTGCCAGCAGCTTACCCTGGGGCGGGGAGCTGTTTTTT; cdr3_aa: CASSLPWGGELFF
clone_size: -; v_call: TRBV6-1; d_call: -; cdr3_length: 15; j_call: TRBJ1-4; cdr3_nt: TGTGCCAGCACTGAAGTACAGGGAGGCGGTGAAAAACTGTTTTTT; cdr3_aa: CASTEVQGGGEKLFF
clone_size: -; v_call: TRBV4-1; d_call: -; cdr3_length: 16; j_call: TRBJ1-6; cdr3_nt: TGCGCCAGCAGCCAAGATCAGGGCCGAGGTAATTCACCCCTCCACTTT; cdr3_aa: CASSQDQGRGNSPLHF
clone_size: -; v_call: TRBV7-6; d_call: TRBD1; cdr3_length: 17; j_call: TRBJ2-2; cdr3_nt: TGTGCCAGCAGCATAGGGACAGTTCTTACAAACACCGGGGAGCTGTTTTTT; cdr3_aa: CASSIGTVLTNTGELFF
clone_size: -; v_call: TRBV6-5; d_call: -; cdr3_length: 14; j_call: TRBJ1-1; cdr3_nt: TGTGCCAGCAGTTTTAGGGATGGGGACACTGAAGCTTTCTTT; cdr3_aa: CASSFRDGDTEAFF
clone_size: -; v_call: TRBV7-8; d_call: TRBD2; cdr3_length: 16; j_call: TRBJ2-5; cdr3_nt: TGTGCCAGCAGCTTTCGGCTAGCGGGGCAGGAAGAGACCCAGTACTTC; cdr3_aa: CASSFRLAGQEETQYF
clone_size: -; v_call: TRBV2; d_call: -; cdr3_length: 14; j_call: TRBJ2-7; cdr3_nt: TGTGCCAGCAGTGATGTGGAGGGACACTACGAGCAGTACTTC; cdr3_aa: CASSDVEGHYEQYF
clone_size: many; v_call: TRBV7-6; d_call: -; cdr3_length: 15; j_call: TRBJ1-6; cdr3_nt: TGTGCCAGCAGCCAGATCGGGCGGGCAAATTCACCCCTCCACTTT; cdr3_aa: CASSQIGRANSPLHF
clone_size: -; v_call: TRBV4-2; d_call: TRBD1; cdr3_length: 15; j_call: TRBJ1-1; cdr3_nt: TGTGCCAGCAGCCCCCAACAGGGGAGGAAGGGTGAAGCTTTCTTT; cdr3_aa: CASSPQQGRKGEAFF
clone_size: -; v_call: TRBV4-1; d_call: TRBD1; cdr3_length: 19; j_call: TRBJ1-1; cdr3_nt: TGCGCCAGCACCAAAAAGCCCCCCCCCATGACAGGGGCGCTCACTGAAGCTTTCTTT; cdr3_aa: CASTKKPPPMTGALTEAFF
clone_size: -; v_call: TRBV5-1; d_call: TRBD2; cdr3_length: 15; j_call: TRBJ2-3; cdr3_nt: TGCGCCAGCAGCTTGGGGACTAGCGAAACAGATACGCAGTATTTT; cdr3_aa: CASSLGTSETDTQYF
clone_size: -; v_call: TRBV7-7; d_call: TRBD1; cdr3_length: 19; j_call: TRBJ2-2; cdr3_nt: TGTGCTAGCAGCTTATCACCCCAGTTAGGACAGGAGGTCGCCGGGGAGCTGTTTTTT; cdr3_aa: CASSLSPQLGQEVAGELFF
clone_size: few; v_call: TRBV5-1; d_call: TRBD1; cdr3_length: 15; j_call: TRBJ2-7; cdr3_nt: TGCGCCAGCAGCCCTGGGGACAGGGTCTTCTCCGAGCAGTACTTC; cdr3_aa: CASSPGDRVFSEQYF
clone_size: -; v_call: TRBV7-6; d_call: TRBD1; cdr3_length: 17; j_call: TRBJ1-2; cdr3_nt: TGTGCCAGCAGCTTAGATCACGGACAGGCGCCCTTCTATGGCTACACCTTC; cdr3_aa: CASSLDHGQAPFYGYTF
clone_size: -; v_call: TRBV7-9; d_call: -; cdr3_length: 14; j_call: TRBJ1-3; cdr3_nt: TGTGCCAGCAGCTCCAGTAGCTCTGGAAACACCATATATTTT; cdr3_aa: CASSSSSSGNTIYF
clone_size: -; v_call: TRBV9; d_call: TRBD1; cdr3_length: 14; j_call: TRBJ2-5; cdr3_nt: TGTGCCAGCAGCGTAGGGACAGGGGGCACGACCCAGTACTTC; cdr3_aa: CASSVGTGGTTQYF
clone_size: -; v_call: TRBV10-1; d_call: -; cdr3_length: 15; j_call: TRBJ2-5; cdr3_nt: TGCGCCAGCAGTGAGTCGGTGGGGCAGGGGGAGACCCAGTACTTC; cdr3_aa: CASSESVGQGETQYF
clone_size: few; v_call: TRBV10-3; d_call: TRBD1; cdr3_length: 15; j_call: TRBJ1-2; cdr3_nt: TGTGCCATCAGTGGGGGACAGGGGGTGAACTATGGCTACACCTTC; cdr3_aa: CAISGGQGVNYGYTF
clone_size: few; v_call: TRBV3-1/TRBV3-2; d_call: -; cdr3_length: 14; j_call: TRBJ1-3; cdr3_nt: TGTGCCAGCAGCCAAGGAGGCCAGGGCGGCACCATATATTTT; cdr3_aa: CASSQGGQGGTIYF
clone_size: -; v_call: TRBV25-1; d_call: -; cdr3_length: 14; j_call: TRBJ2-1; cdr3_nt: TGTGCCAGCAGTGAATGGTTAAAAGACAATGAGCAGTTCTTC; cdr3_aa: CASSEWLKDNEQFF
clone_size: -; v_call: TRBV18; d_call: -; cdr3_length: 15; j_call: TRBJ1-6; cdr3_nt: TGTGCCAGCTCACCATCACCGGGCCCAAATTCACCCCTCCACTTT; cdr3_aa: CASSPSPGPNSPLHF
clone_size: -; v_call: TRBV2; d_call: -; cdr3_length: 16; j_call: TRBJ2-7; cdr3_nt: TGTGCCAGCATGTACCAGAAAACGGGACGGACCTACGAGCAGTACTTC; cdr3_aa: CASMYQKTGRTYEQYF
clone_size: -; v_call: TRBV15; d_call: TRBD1; cdr3_length: 14; j_call: TRBJ2-1; cdr3_nt: TGTGCCACCATCGACAGGGGCCTTTACAATGAGCAGTTCTTC; cdr3_aa: CATIDRGLYNEQFF
clone_size: -; v_call: TRBV5-6; d_call: -; cdr3_length: 18; j_call: TRBJ2-6; cdr3_nt: TGTGCCAGCAGCTTACTATCCGTTTCGGGGCCTGGGGCCAACGTCCTGACTTTC; cdr3_aa: CASSLLSVSGPGANVLTF
clone_size: -; v_call: TRBV18; d_call: -; cdr3_length: 13; j_call: TRBJ2-7; cdr3_nt: TGTGCCAGCTCACCTCAGGGTGTGGGAGAGCAGTACTTC; cdr3_aa: CASSPQGVGEQYF
clone_size: -; v_call: TRBV9; d_call: -; cdr3_length: 15; j_call: TRBJ2-3; cdr3_nt: TGTGCCAGCAGCCTGGGGCGAGGAAGCACAGATACGCAGTATTTT; cdr3_aa: CASSLGRGSTDTQYF
clone_size: -; v_call: TRBV29-1; d_call: -; cdr3_length: 14; j_call: TRBJ1-3; cdr3_nt: TGCAGCGTTCTTCGGTCCGGCTCTGGAAACACCATATATTTT; cdr3_aa: CSVLRSGSGNTIYF
clone_size: -; v_call: TRBV11-2; d_call: -; cdr3_length: 14; j_call: TRBJ2-7; cdr3_nt: TGTGCCAGCAGCCTAGGTTGGGGTGACTACGAGCAGTACTTC; cdr3_aa: CASSLGWGDYEQYF
clone_size: -; v_call: TRBV7-3; d_call: -; cdr3_length: 14; j_call: TRBJ1-1; cdr3_nt: TGTGCCAGCAGCTTAACCAGGGAGAACACTGAAGCTTTCTTT; cdr3_aa: CASSLTRENTEAFF
clone_size: -; v_call: TRBV5-6; d_call: -; cdr3_length: 13; j_call: TRBJ1-4; cdr3_nt: TGTGCCAGCAGCTTGACAGGGCGGGAAAAACTGTTTTTT; cdr3_aa: CASSLTGREKLFF
clone_size: once; v_call: TRBV2; d_call: -; cdr3_length: 12; j_call: TRBJ2-7; cdr3_nt: TGTGGCCCGGGGGCCGGCTCCTACGAGCAGTACTTC; cdr3_aa: CGPGAGSYEQYF
clone_size: -; v_call: TRBV19; d_call: -; cdr3_length: 12; j_call: TRBJ2-1; cdr3_nt: TGTGCCAGCTCGAGGGGGTACAATGAGCAGTTCTTC; cdr3_aa: CASSRGYNEQFF
clone_size: -; v_call: TRBV15; d_call: TRBD1; cdr3_length: 19; j_call: TRBJ1-3; cdr3_nt: TGTGCCACCAGCAGAGATCGTTGGACAGGGGGAAACTCTGGAAACACCATATATTTT; cdr3_aa: CATSRDRWTGGNSGNTIYF
clone_size: once; v_call: TRBV2; d_call: -; cdr3_length: 16; j_call: TRBJ2-1; cdr3_nt: TGTGCCAGCTTCAGGGACGCTCGCAGGGGTTACAATGAGCAGTTCTTC; cdr3_aa: CASFRDARRGYNEQFF
clone_size: few; v_call: TRBV27; d_call: -; cdr3_length: 16; j_call: TRBJ1-6; cdr3_nt: TGTGCCAGCAGTTTATCCCACGGTGTGAAAAATTCACCCCTCCACTTT; cdr3_aa: CASSLSHGVKNSPLHF
clone_size: -; v_call: TRBV10-3; d_call: TRBD2; cdr3_length: 17; j_call: TRBJ2-3; cdr3_nt: TGTGCCATCAGTCCGGGTCGGACTAGCGGGGGATCAGATACGCAGTATTTT; cdr3_aa: CAISPGRTSGGSDTQYF
clone_size: -; v_call: TRBV5-5; d_call: TRBD2; cdr3_length: 16; j_call: TRBJ2-7; cdr3_nt: TGTGCCAGCAGCTTCAAACGACTAGCGGGCTCCTACGAGCAGTACTTC; cdr3_aa: CASSFKRLAGSYEQYF
clone_size: -; v_call: TRBV3-1/TRBV3-2; d_call: -; cdr3_length: 13; j_call: TRBJ1-1; cdr3_nt: TGTGCCAGCAGCCAAGTCATGAACACTGAAGCTTTCTTT; cdr3_aa: CASSQVMNTEAFF
clone_size: -; v_call: TRBV5-1; d_call: TRBD1; cdr3_length: 16; j_call: TRBJ1-1; cdr3_nt: TGCGCCAGCAGCTTGGTACCAGGGGGCATGGGCACTGAAGCTTTCTTT; cdr3_aa: CASSLVPGGMGTEAFF
clone_size: -; v_call: TRBV28; d_call: TRBD1; cdr3_length: 14; j_call: TRBJ2-5; cdr3_nt: TGTGCCAGCAGTCCCAGAACAGGGGGAGAGACCCAGTACTTC; cdr3_aa: CASSPRTGGETQYF
clone_size: -; v_call: TRBV19; d_call: -; cdr3_length: 15; j_call: TRBJ1-5; cdr3_nt: TGTGCCAGTAGTCGGGGCAGGGCGGAAAATCAGCCCCAGCATTTT; cdr3_aa: CASSRGRAENQPQHF
clone_size: -; v_call: TRBV6-5; d_call: -; cdr3_length: 14; j_call: TRBJ1-6; cdr3_nt: TGTGCCAGCAGTTATGGGGGGCAGGATTCACCCCTCCACTTT; cdr3_aa: CASSYGGQDSPLHF
clone_size: -; v_call: TRBV6-1; d_call: -; cdr3_length: 17; j_call: TRBJ1-3; cdr3_nt: TGTGCCAGCAGTGAACGTGTTGGCAGAAACTCTGGAAACACCATATATTTT; cdr3_aa: CASSERVGRNSGNTIYF
clone_size: -; v_call: TRBV9; d_call: -; cdr3_length: 14; j_call: TRBJ1-6; cdr3_nt: TGTGCCAGCAGCAGCCGGGACAATAATTCACCCCTCCACTTT; cdr3_aa: CASSSRDNNSPLHF
clone_size: few; v_call: TRBV7-9; d_call: TRBD1; cdr3_length: 15; j_call: TRBJ1-1; cdr3_nt: TGTGCCAGCAGCCCCACGACAGGGGAGGAAACTGAAGCTTTCTTT; cdr3_aa: CASSPTTGEETEAFF
clone_size: -; v_call: TRBV7-2; d_call: TRBD1; cdr3_length: 18; j_call: TRBJ1-6; cdr3_nt: TGTGCCAGCAGCTTACTACCATGGGACAGGGGCGGTGACTCACCCCTCCACTTT; cdr3_aa: CASSLLPWDRGGDSPLHF
clone_size: -; v_call: TRBV3-1/TRBV3-2; d_call: -; cdr3_length: 12; j_call: TRBJ1-1; cdr3_nt: TGTGCCAGCAGCCAAGCTAACACTGAAGCTTTCTTT; cdr3_aa: CASSQANTEAFF
clone_size: -; v_call: TRBV7-2; d_call: TRBD1; cdr3_length: 15; j_call: TRBJ1-4; cdr3_nt: TGTGCCAGCAGCTCTGGGACAGCGATTAATGAAAAACTGTTTTTT; cdr3_aa: CASSSGTAINEKLFF
clone_size: -; v_call: TRBV18; d_call: -; cdr3_length: 19; j_call: TRBJ1-3; cdr3_nt: TGTGCCAGCTCACAATTCTCTATTAGGGTCTATCTCTGGGAAAACACCATATATTTT; cdr3_aa: CASSQFSIRVYLWENTIYF
clone_size: -; v_call: TRBV11-2; d_call: -; cdr3_length: 14; j_call: TRBJ2-1; cdr3_nt: TGTGCCAGCAGCCCAGGGGCGGTTTACAATGAGCAGTTCTTC; cdr3_aa: CASSPGAVYNEQFF